The 30 T cell receptor beta chains below come from one sample, sequenced in a study of T cell changes during pregnancy in multiple sclerosis. Produced via immunoSEQ multiplex PCR; TCRdb's table is partial and in-frame only. The table records about 54,000 clones, approximately 91% of them present only once. The sample consisted of peripheral blood, taken after pregnancy. These receptors were obtained from a female donor in good health, enrolled as a control in a pregnancy study.

V gene TRBV6-5 combines with J gene TRBJ1-1, with D maybe TRBD1 (6 bases). Trimming pared 8 bases from V and 7 bases from J, leaving 14 bases between. Germline V gene lookup returns CDR1 MNHEY and CDR2 SVGAGI. The CDR3 is 12 residues long. CDR3 sequence reads: CASGGAGGEAFF. The CDR3 DNA reads TGTGCCAGCGGGGGGGCTGGTGGTGAAGCTTTCTTT.

This chain connects TRBV18 to TRBJ1-6, with D unresolved. This CDR3 contains 15 residues. V shed 1 base and J shed 8 bases, with 12 bases lying between them. The germline CDR1 and CDR2 sequences are KGHSH and LQKENI. The CDR3 is CASSPRGGPDSPLHF. The CDR3 bases are TGTGCCAGCTCACCACGCGGAGGGCCCGATTCACCCCTCCACTTT.

The V call is TRBV6-5, the J call TRBJ2-5; 9 nucleotides line up with TRBD1. Germline-derived CDR1 and CDR2 are MNHEY and SVGAGI. Unmatched junction bases numbered 5, after V lost 6 bases and J lost 0 bases. The CDR3 runs to 15 residues. CDR3 protein: CASRRDRAYQETQYF. CDR3 in DNA: TGTGCCAGCAGACGGGACAGGGCGTACCAAGAGACCCAGTACTTC.

The V call is TRBV13, the J call TRBJ2-7; possible D gene TRBD1, 5 bases. The ends were cut back, 2 bases at V and 3 bases at J, with 8 bases in the middle. This CDR3 is built from 13 residues. CDR1 and CDR2 (germline): PRHDT, FYEKMQ (reference sequence). CDR3 nucleotide sequence: TGTGCCAGCAGCTTATGGGGCGGCTACGAGCAGTACTTC. Translation gives CASSLWGGYEQYF.

V gene TRBV19 combines with J gene TRBJ1-2; D call uncertain. Germline assignment: CDR1 LNHDA and CDR2 SQIVND (reference sequence). V gave up 5 bases and J gave up 4 bases, with 11 bases separating them. The CDR3 totals 13 residues. In DNA, the CDR3 is TGTGCCAGTAGTGTGACACCGCGCTATGGCTACACCTTC. This translates into CASSVTPRYGYTF.

This rearrangement joins TRBV6-1 to TRBJ2-5; 8 nucleotides agree with TRBD1. Trimming removed 1 base from V and 5 bases from J; junction bases left unmatched: 9. Germline CDR1 MNHNS, CDR2 SASEGT. The CDR3 covers 16 residues. The CDR3 reads CASSEGGTGRGETQYF. The CDR3 DNA sequence: TGTGCCAGCAGTGAAGGGGGGACAGGTCGGGGGGAGACCCAGTACTTC.

This chain links TRBV6-4 with TRBJ2-5; 9 nucleotides line up with TRBD1. This CDR3 is 15 amino acids long. Germline values: CDR1 MRHNA, CDR2 SNTAGT. V was clipped by 0 bases and J by 2 bases; unmatched bases: 1. In DNA form, the CDR3 reads TGTGCCAGCAGTGACTCGGGACAGGGACAAGAGACCCAGTACTTC. Translating gives CASSDSGQGQETQYF.

This clone came up once. This chain uses TRBV5-8 with TRBJ1-2; unclear D gene. This CDR3 has 16 amino acids. The germline gives CDR1 SGHTS, CDR2 YDEGEE. Trimming removed 3 bases from V and 5 bases from J, with 20 bases in between. CDR3 in DNA: TGTGCCAGCAGCTCATGGAGCGGCAGCCTCTATTATGGCTACACCTTC. Its translation: CASSSWSGSLYYGYTF.

This chain joins TRBV28 and TRBJ1-4; D perhaps matches TRBD1 (6 bases). Per the germline V gene, CDR1 is MDHEN and CDR2 is SYDVKM. Between the trimmed V and J ends, which lost 5 bases and 2 bases, there was a span of 21 bases. The CDR3 extends over 18 amino acids. The chain's CDR3 is CASSPGGGGVGTNEKLFF. The CDR3, as DNA: TGTGCCAGCAGTCCTGGAGGGGGGGGCGTCGGGACTAATGAAAAACTGTTTTTT.

The table lists this clone with a few counts. This rearrangement joins TRBV9 to TRBJ2-1, with 9 bases identical to TRBD2. Germline V gives CDR1 SGDLS, CDR2 YYNGEE. The CDR3 runs 14 residues. With V trimmed by 0 bases and J by 10 bases, 5 bases remained unmatched. CDR3 sequence: CASSVDLAGPEQFF. The CDR3, as DNA: TGTGCCAGCAGCGTAGACCTAGCGGGACCGGAGCAGTTCTTC.

V usage is TRBV7-9 and J usage is TRBJ1-2; perhaps TRBD1 as D (6 bases). Germline CDR1 SEHNR, CDR2 FQNEAQ (reference sequence). This CDR3 is 16 amino acids long. The germline V and J ends were trimmed by 1 base and 0 bases, with 12 bases remaining between them. The CDR3 DNA sequence: TGTGCCAGCAGCTTAGGGAGACAGGAAACTAACTATGGCTACACCTTC. Translated, it gives CASSLGRQETNYGYTF.

The chain couples TRBV5-1 to TRBJ2-3, with TRBD2 identical over 11 bases. The CDR3 loop spans 19 amino acids. V trimming: 0 bases; J trimming: 3 bases; junction bases outside the gene matches: 12. The V gene's germline CDR1 is SGHRS and CDR2 YFSETQ. CDR3 in DNA: TGCGCCAGCAGCTTGGAGGGTAGCGGGGGGGCCTGGGGGACAGATACGCAGTATTTT. This translates into CASSLEGSGGAWGTDTQYF.

This chain links TRBV6-1 with TRBJ1-2; D gene ambiguous. This CDR3 contains 13 residues. The germline V and J ends were trimmed by 0 bases and 7 bases, with 9 bases remaining between them. CDR1 is MNHNS, CDR2 SASEGT, per germline. CDR3 amino acids: CASSEAGRSGYTF. CDR3 DNA: TGTGCCAGCAGTGAAGCAGGGAGGAGTGGCTACACCTTC.

This clone occurred a few times. V gene TRBV7-9 combines with J gene TRBJ1-2, with TRBD1 matching over 8 bases. V lost 5 bases and J lost 4; bases outside the gene matches: 9. CDR3 length: 15 residues. Germline V gene data show CDR1 as SEHNR and CDR2 as FQNEAQ (reference sequence). CDR3 residues: CASSPGQARLYGYTF. Written as DNA, the CDR3 is TGTGCCAGCAGCCCGGGACAGGCGAGACTCTATGGCTACACCTTC.

The chain joins TRBV6-1 to TRBJ2-1; 16 bases align to TRBD2. Germline V lookup: CDR1 MNHNS, CDR2 SASEGT. After removal of 4 bases from V and 7 bases from J, the junction contained 1 base not matched to a gene. CDR3 size: 15 residues. The CDR3 DNA reads as TGTGCCAGCAGTGGGGGACTAGCGGGGGGGAATGAGCAGTTCTTC. Protein product: CASSGGLAGGNEQFF.

CDR3 in amino acids: CASRGTGGGSAGELFF. The DNA of the CDR3 is TGTGCCAGCCGCGGAACGGGAGGGGGTAGTGCCGGGGAGCTGTTTTTT. V and J are TRBV11-2 and TRBJ2-2; TRBD2 agrees at 8 bases. The junction had 14 bases not matched to a gene; V was cut back by 8 bases and J by 6 bases. The length of the CDR3 is 16 residues. The V gene's germline CDR1 is SGHAT and CDR2 FQNNGV.

The chain couples TRBV6-5 to TRBJ1-1, with D possibly TRBD1 on 6 matching bases. Trimming stripped 5 bases from V and 1 base from J, with 14 bases between. The germline V gene encodes CDR1 MNHEY and CDR2 SVGAGI. The CDR3 runs 15 residues. CDR3 in amino acids: CASSLSPGQNTEAFF. The DNA of the CDR3 is TGTGCCAGCAGTCTCTCACCGGGACAGAACACTGAAGCTTTCTTT.

The V gene is TRBV28, the J gene TRBJ2-6, with D perhaps matching TRBD1 (5 bases). V lost 2 bases and J 2 bases, leaving 7 bases between the germline ends. This CDR3 is built from 15 residues. Germline CDR1 MDHEN, CDR2 SYDVKM. CDR3 DNA: TGTGCCAGCAGTTTAAGGGGCACTGGGGCCAACGTCCTGACTTTC. Translation gives CASSLRGTGANVLTF. The entire variable domain, with the rest obtained from reference TRBV28 and TRBJ2-6, is as follows: DVKVTQSSRYLVKRTGEKVFLECVQDMDHENMFWYRQDPGLGLRLIYFSYDVKMKEKGDIPEGYSVSREKKERFSLILESASTNQTSMYLCASSLRGTGANVLTFGAGSRLTVL.

The sample holds one count of this clone. The chain employs TRBV18 and TRBJ2-1; D remains ambiguous. The CDR3 consists of 15 residues. CDR1 KGHSH and CDR2 LQKENI come from the germline V gene. The V gene lost 0 bases and the J gene lost 3 bases, with 9 bases spanning the gap. CDR3 residues: CASSPPSQIYNEQFF. Here the CDR3 DNA reads TGTGCCAGCTCACCACCTTCCCAAATCTACAATGAGCAGTTCTTC.

The chain couples TRBV6-6 to TRBJ1-1; D may be TRBD1 (5 bases). The V gene's germline CDR1 is MNHNY and CDR2 SVGAGI (reference sequence). V lost 6 bases, J lost 0 bases, and 8 bases lay in between. The CDR3 is 13 amino acids. CDR3 sequence reads: CASRVTVNTEAFF. CDR3 bases: TGTGCCAGCAGGGTGACAGTGAACACTGAAGCTTTCTTT.

This chain uses TRBV6-4 with TRBJ2-3; D unresolved. The CDR3 runs 12 residues. Deletions cut 0 bases from V and 6 bases from J, with 4 bases between. From germline, CDR1 is MRHNA and CDR2 SNTAGT. CDR3 in DNA: TGTGCCAGCAGTGACTCCATGGATACGCAGTATTTT. Translated, it gives CASSDSMDTQYF.

This clone was detected once. This chain joins TRBV6-6 and TRBJ1-2; D perhaps matches TRBD1 (6 bases). The length of the CDR3 is 13 residues. V lost 5 bases and J lost 4, with 11 bases in between. Germline-derived CDR1 and CDR2 are MNHNY and SVGAGI (reference sequence). The CDR3 DNA reads as TGTGCCAGCAGTGAGACAGGACTCTATGGCTACACCTTC. This translates into CASSETGLYGYTF.

This clone was detected once. This chain uses TRBV5-1 with TRBJ1-2; no definite D call. The CDR3 is 15 amino acids. Per germline, CDR1 SGHRS and CDR2 YFSETQ. V dropped 4 bases and J dropped 2 bases, with 15 bases sitting between them. CDR3 DNA: TGCGCCAGCAGCCGCTGGGAGGGAGGCAACTATGGCTACACCTTC. Translated: CASSRWEGGNYGYTF.

The chain employs TRBV28 and TRBJ1-6; possible D gene TRBD1, 6 bases. The V gene's germline CDR1 is MDHEN and CDR2 SYDVKM. Trimming took off 5 bases at V and 7 bases at J, with 15 bases between the two ends. This CDR3 is 15 amino acids long. CDR3 coding DNA: TGTGCCAGCAGTCCCGGGACACCTAGGAATTCACCCCTCCACTTT. This sequence encodes CASSPGTPRNSPLHF.

The chain has TRBV4-3 and TRBJ1-2; 7 bases agree with TRBD1. The junction had 9 bases not matched to a gene; V was cut back by 4 bases and J by 1 base. The CDR3 totals 16 residues. CDR1 is LGHNA and CDR2 is YSLEER in the germline V gene. CDR3 nucleotides: TGCGCCAGCAGCCTCGCCCCCGGGACAGATAACTATGGCTACACCTTC. Its protein product is CASSLAPGTDNYGYTF.

This clone showed up just once. The chain carries TRBV7-2 and TRBJ2-5, with TRBD2 matching 15 bases. CDR3 length equals 16 residues. V lost 4 bases to trimming and J lost 4 bases; unmatched junction nucleotides: 4. Germline loops: CDR1 SGHTA, CDR2 FQGNSA. The CDR3 protein is CASSSGLAGGPETQYF. CDR3 DNA: TGTGCCAGCAGCTCAGGACTAGCGGGAGGGCCAGAGACCCAGTACTTC.

The rearrangement links TRBV5-4 to TRBJ1-2; 8 bases line up with TRBD1. V lost 3 bases to trimming and J lost 3 bases; unmatched junction nucleotides: 7. CDR3 size: 15 residues. Germline V gene data show CDR1 as SGHNT and CDR2 as YYREEE (reference sequence). CDR3 in DNA: TGTGCCAGCAGCTCACTTTGGGGACAGGACTATGGCTACACCTTC. Protein sequence: CASSSLWGQDYGYTF.

A few counts support this clone. The chain links TRBV7-9 to TRBJ1-1; D is unresolved. Germline V gene sequence: CDR1 SEHNR, CDR2 FQNEAQ (reference sequence). The V end lost 1 base, the J end lost 8 bases, and 8 bases lay between the germline ends. This CDR3 has 12 amino acids. CDR3 sequence (DNA): TGTGCCAGCAGCTTAGTCGGGGAGGAAGCTTTCTTT. The encoded protein is CASSLVGEEAFF.

The chain combines TRBV7-8 with TRBJ2-7; a possible D gene is TRBD2 (8 bases). CDR1 SGHVS and CDR2 FQNEAQ come from the germline V gene. This CDR3 comprises 16 residues. V gave up 5 bases and J gave up 2 bases, with 19 bases separating them. The CDR3 DNA reads TGTGCCAGCAGCCCAGGGGGGCTAGCGGGTACCTACGAGCAGTACTTC. Translated: CASSPGGLAGTYEQYF.

This clone has a handful of counts. The V gene is TRBV28, the J gene TRBJ1-1, with 9 bases that match TRBD1. Per germline, CDR1 MDHEN and CDR2 SYDVKM. Losses at the gene ends were 6 bases for V and 1 base for J; bases not matched to a gene: 9. This CDR3 has 16 residues. CDR3 sequence reads: CASRLTGGMGNTEAFF. The DNA for the CDR3 is TGTGCCAGCAGGTTAACAGGGGGCATGGGGAACACTGAAGCTTTCTTT.